This TCR beta chain was captured in a study of shared clonotypes between healthy human individuals. General study findings and limits: Roughly 5.3% of naive CD4 clonotypes were common to a handful of donors.

Comments on this clone: Its antigen is undetermined.

The naive CD8 fraction comprised CD45RO-negative cells positively selected for CCR7 and excluded terminally differentiated effector memory CD45RA+ cells. Deletions cut 0 bases from V and 10 bases from J, with 15 bases between. This CDR3 is 14 amino acids long. Germline assignment: CDR1 LNHDA and CDR2 SQIVND (reference sequence). Each PCR replicate from the sorted subsets contained about 180 ng DNA, which is about 30,000 T cell genomes. The protocol was immunoSEQ multiplex PCR, while the TCRdb copy is restricted to in-frame clones and leaves out a portion. Counted here are about 2 million clones, about 95% occurring once; the ten biggest clones make up 1% to 1.5%.

This TCR was recovered from a man in his late teens or twenties in good health. The chain recombines TRBV19 with TRBJ1-1; D ambiguous. The specimen was naive CD8+ T cells sorted from blood. CDR3 in DNA: TGTGCCAGTAGTATAGATCTGGAGGGTCTCGGAGCTTTCTTT. This encodes CASSIDLEGLGAFF.